Below are 32 T cell receptor beta chains sequenced from a single sample in a study of cytomegalovirus exposure and HLA in healthy donors. Amplification used 60 Vbeta primers and 13 Jbeta primers. TCRdb's table, derived via immunoSEQ multiplex PCR, lists solely in-frame clones and lacks some. The table records about 130,000 clones, around 71% of them present only once. Sequencing used PBMCs. The origin of the receptors is a woman aged 55 to 70 in good health and CMV-seropositive.

This clone appeared a single time. The chain carries TRBV6-5 and TRBJ1-2; maybe TRBD1 (6 bases). Germline V gene data show CDR1 as MNHEY and CDR2 as SVGAGI. Deletions cut 5 bases from V and 5 bases from J, with 12 bases between. This CDR3 region has 13 residues. The DNA of the CDR3 is TGTGCCAGCAGTCAGGGGACGGCTTATGGCTACACCTTC. Translating it yields CASSQGTAYGYTF.

The rearrangement links TRBV7-3 to TRBJ1-1, with D maybe TRBD1 (5 bases). Germline CDR1 and CDR2: SGHTA and FQGTGA. The CDR3 is made up of 15 amino acids. V lost 3 bases and J 4 bases, leaving 15 bases between the germline ends. This CDR3 reads CASSLRGGAGTEAFF. DNA of the CDR3: TGTGCCAGCAGCTTGAGGGGAGGGGCCGGCACTGAAGCTTTCTTT.

This clone was observed a handful of times. The chain carries TRBV27 and TRBJ1-1, with 10 positions matching TRBD1. After removal of 7 bases from V and 11 bases from J, the junction contained 13 bases not matched to a gene. Germline assignment: CDR1 MNHEY and CDR2 SMNVEV (reference sequence). The CDR3 length is 14 residues. This CDR3 reads CASTLQAGTGAAFF. Written as DNA, the CDR3 is TGTGCCAGCACCCTCCAAGCGGGGACAGGGGCGGCTTTCTTT.

This chain joins TRBV7-9 and TRBJ2-1; D might be TRBD2 (6 bases). From germline, CDR1 is SEHNR and CDR2 FQNEAQ (reference sequence). V shed 0 bases and J shed 4 bases, with 10 bases lying between them. This CDR3 has 15 residues. The DNA of the CDR3 is TGTGCCAGCAGCTTAGCCGGGGGAGTGTACAATGAGCAGTTCTTC. This translates into CASSLAGGVYNEQFF.

The chain carries TRBV5-5 and TRBJ1-1; 7 bases line up with TRBD1. The germline gives CDR1 SGHKS, CDR2 YYEKEE (reference sequence). The ends lost 0 bases at V and 8 bases at J; junction bases unmatched: 7. There are 14 residues in the CDR3. CDR3 nucleotide sequence: TGTGCCAGCAGCTTGGTGTGGCAGGGGGGAGAAGCTTTCTTT. Its translation: CASSLVWQGGEAFF.

This clone was observed a few times. The chain has TRBV5-4 and TRBJ1-5; 10 bases match TRBD1. Germline CDR1 and CDR2: SGHNT and YYREEE (reference sequence). The V gene end was trimmed by 3 bases and the J gene end by 6 bases; junction bases not matched to a gene: 3. The CDR3 loop spans 14 amino acids. CDR3 in DNA: TGTGCCAGCAGCTGGACAGGGGGAAGTCAGCCCCAGCATTTT. It specifies CASSWTGGSQPQHF.

This clone was found a few times. V is TRBV29-1 and J is TRBJ1-2, with D tentatively TRBD1 (6 bases). V was clipped by 5 bases and J by 0 bases, with 13 bases between them. The germline CDR1 and CDR2 sequences are SQVTM and ANQGSEA. CDR3 length: 14 residues. CDR3 sequence reads: CSVPTGASNYGYTF. The DNA for the CDR3 is TGCAGCGTTCCGACAGGCGCCTCTAACTATGGCTACACCTTC.

The chain joins TRBV6-5 to TRBJ2-7; 8 positions match TRBD1. There are 16 residues in the CDR3. Germline trimming cut 3 bases from V and 0 bases from J; bases unmatched to any gene: 7. CDR1 and CDR2 (germline): MNHEY, SVGAGI. Here the CDR3 reads CASSYSTGGPSYEQYF. The DNA for the CDR3 is TGTGCCAGCAGTTATTCAACAGGGGGACCCTCCTACGAGCAGTACTTC.

The chain combines TRBV6-6 with TRBJ2-3; D possibly corresponds to TRBD2 (5 bases). The CDR3 consists of 15 residues. The V gene lost 4 bases and the J gene lost 1 base, with 12 bases spanning the gap. Germline V CDR1 and CDR2: MNHNY, SVGAGI (reference sequence). CDR3 nucleotides: TGTGCCAGCAGTTCAGGACTTCCCCGCACAGATACGCAGTATTTT. It codes for CASSSGLPRTDTQYF.

The chain is built from TRBV7-9 and TRBJ1-1; possibly TRBD1 for D (5 bases). The CDR3 sequence is 13 residues long. Germline V CDR1 and CDR2: SEHNR, FQNEAQ (reference sequence). V lost 5 bases to trimming and J lost 3 bases, with 10 bases between them. The DNA of the CDR3 is TGTGCCAGCAGCACCCAGGGCCACACTGAAGCTTTCTTT. Translation gives CASSTQGHTEAFF.

This clone was seen a few times. This sequence joins TRBV2 and TRBJ2-7; D possibly corresponds to TRBD2 (5 bases). The CDR3 totals 11 residues. V dropped 2 bases and J dropped 7 bases, with 6 bases sitting between them. Germline V lookup: CDR1 SNHLY, CDR2 FYNNEI. CDR3 sequence: CASSEPGEQYF. In DNA, the CDR3 is TGTGCCAGCAGTGAACCGGGGGAGCAGTACTTC. Complete variable domain (other parts from reference TRBV2 and TRBJ2-7): EPEVTQTPSHQVTQMGQEVILRCVPISNHLYFYWYRQILGQKVEFLVSFYNNEISEKSEIFDDQFSVERPDGSNFTLKIRSTKLEDSAMYFCASSEPGEQYFGPGTRLTVT.

V gene TRBV5-4 combines with J gene TRBJ1-4; D call uncertain. Per the germline V gene, CDR1 is SGHNT and CDR2 is YYREEE (reference sequence). The V end lost 0 bases, the J end lost 0 bases, and 6 bases lay between the germline ends. This CDR3 has 15 residues. The CDR3, as DNA: TGTGCCAGCAGCTTGGGGTCTACAACTAATGAAAAACTGTTTTTT. Translation gives CASSLGSTTNEKLFF.

This clone was counted between two and nine times. The chain uses TRBV19 and TRBJ2-7; TRBD1 might be the D (6 bases). With 9 bases removed from V and 2 bases from J, the gap between germline ends came to 11 bases. The CDR3 consists of 12 residues. Germline values: CDR1 LNHDA, CDR2 SQIVND (reference sequence). The CDR3 reads CASSPGAYEQYF. CDR3 DNA: TGTGCCAGCTCACCAGGGGCCTACGAGCAGTACTTC.

The rearrangement joins TRBV11-2 to TRBJ1-1; 7 bases agree with TRBD1. Germline V gives CDR1 SGHAT, CDR2 FQNNGV. This CDR3 has 13 amino acids. With V trimmed by 5 bases and J by 11 bases, 11 bases remained unmatched. The CDR3: CASSPGTASAAFF. The CDR3 coding sequence is TGTGCCAGCAGCCCAGGGACAGCCTCGGCGGCTTTCTTT.

The CDR3 loop is CASSPAGGTRNTIYF. In nucleotides, the CDR3 is TGCGCCAGCAGCCCCGCGGGGGGGACGAGAAACACCATATATTTT. The J gene is TRBJ1-3, the V gene TRBV5-1; TRBD1 is a possible D gene (5 bases). This CDR3 has 15 amino acids. The germline CDR1 and CDR2 sequences are SGHRS and YFSETQ. Trimming left V 4 bases short and J 5 bases short, with 16 bases between.

The J gene is TRBJ1-3, the V gene TRBV7-9; D is perhaps TRBD1 (5 bases). The V and J ends lost 3 bases and 4 bases respectively, with 13 bases between them. CDR1 and CDR2 from the germline V gene are SEHNR and FQNEAQ (reference sequence). The CDR3 is 15 amino acids. The CDR3 here is CASSLDAGGGNTIYF. The CDR3, as DNA: TGTGCCAGCAGCTTGGACGCGGGGGGAGGAAACACCATATATTTT.

The chain combines TRBV10-2 with TRBJ2-5, with 9 bases fitting TRBD2. Germline CDR1 and CDR2: WSHSY and SAAADI. This CDR3 has 14 amino acids. V shed 7 bases, J shed 2 bases, and the junction held 5 bases outside the gene matches. The CDR3 DNA reads as TGCGCCAGCATTAGTAGCGGGGGTCAAGAGACCCAGTACTTC. It yields the protein CASISSGGQETQYF.

This clone occurred a few times. The chain joins TRBV5-4 to TRBJ2-7; D perhaps matches TRBD1 (6 bases). The germline V gene has CDR1 SGHNT and CDR2 YYREEE (reference sequence). Between the trimmed V and J ends, which lost 1 base and 4 bases, there was a span of 15 bases. The CDR3 totals 15 residues. As DNA, the CDR3 is TGTGCCAGCAGCTTGCAGTTGGCCGGGACATACGAGCAGTACTTC. Residues: CASSLQLAGTYEQYF.

CDR3 DNA: TGTGCCAGCAGCTTGCTCCAGGGGAGTTCACCCCTCCACTTT. Translation: CASSLLQGSSPLHF. The chain joins TRBV5-6 to TRBJ1-6, with D maybe TRBD1 (6 bases). CDR1 is SGHDT, CDR2 YYEEEE, per germline. This CDR3 region has 14 residues. The germline V and J ends were trimmed by 1 base and 9 bases, with 11 bases remaining between them.

The chain couples TRBV4-1 to TRBJ2-5; D possibly corresponds to TRBD1 (6 bases). Trimming took off 1 base at V and 2 bases at J, with 8 bases between the two ends. CDR1 is MGHRA and CDR2 is YSYEKL in the germline V gene. This CDR3 contains 14 residues. CDR3 bases: TGCGCCAGCAGCCAAGCAGGACAGCAAGAGACCCAGTACTTC. Translating it yields CASSQAGQQETQYF.

This chain connects TRBV5-8 to TRBJ2-7; 7 nucleotides match TRBD1. Germline loops: CDR1 SGHTS, CDR2 YDEGEE. J was trimmed by 5 bases and V by 3 bases; bases with no gene match: 5. CDR3 length equals 13 residues. Here the CDR3 reads CASSSTGANEQYF. As DNA, the CDR3 is TGTGCCAGCAGCTCAACAGGGGCCAACGAGCAGTACTTC. The complete variable domain, with remaining parts taken from reference TRBV5-8 and TRBJ2-7, reads EAGVTQSPTHLIKTRGQQATLRCSPISGHTSVYWYQQALGLGLQFLLWYDEGEERNRGNFPPRFSGRQFPNYSSELNVNALELEDSALYLCASSSTGANEQYFGPGTRLTVT.

The chain links TRBV7-3 to TRBJ1-1; D might be TRBD1 (5 bases). CDR3 length: 14 amino acids. CDR1 is SGHTA, CDR2 FQGTGA, per germline. Trimming stripped 5 bases from V and 4 bases from J, with 14 bases between. CDR3 nucleotide sequence: TGTGCCAGCAGCCCTCAGGAGGGGAGCACTGAAGCTTTCTTT. This sequence encodes CASSPQEGSTEAFF.

The chain carries TRBV6-1 and TRBJ1-1; tentatively, D is TRBD1 (6 bases). The length of the CDR3 is 14 residues. Germline lookup yields CDR1 MNHNS and CDR2 SASEGT. The V end lost 2 bases, the J end lost 3 bases, and 10 bases lay between the germline ends. CDR3 DNA sequence: TGTGCCAGCAGTGAATCCGGGACATACACTGAAGCTTTCTTT. Translation: CASSESGTYTEAFF.

The CDR3, as DNA: TGCGCCAGCAGCTTGGGTGGGACAGGGTCCCCCTATGGCTACACCTTC. This gives the protein CASSLGGTGSPYGYTF. The rearrangement uses TRBV5-1 and TRBJ1-2; 9 nucleotides match TRBD1. The junction had 7 bases not matched to a gene; V was cut back by 0 bases and J by 4 bases. Germline-derived CDR1 and CDR2 are SGHRS and YFSETQ. CDR3 length equals 16 residues.

This clone occurred a few times. The chain couples TRBV14 to TRBJ1-6, with D uncertain. The germline gives CDR1 SGHDN, CDR2 FVKESK. CDR3 length: 15 residues. V was clipped by 3 bases and J by 7 bases, with 13 bases between them. The CDR3 DNA follows: TGTGCCAGCAGCCAGTACGCTTACCTAAATTCACCCCTCCACTTT. Its protein is CASSQYAYLNSPLHF.

In this sample, this clone turned up a few times. V is TRBV5-8 and J is TRBJ1-5; 9 bases align to TRBD1. V was clipped by 4 bases and J by 7 bases; unmatched bases: 9. Germline CDR1 reads SGHTS; CDR2 reads YDEGEE. There are 15 residues in the CDR3. As DNA, the CDR3 is TGTGCCAGCAGCCCAGGACAGGGGAAGGGACAGCCCCAGCATTTT. Amino acid sequence: CASSPGQGKGQPQHF.

This sequence joins TRBV11-1 and TRBJ1-2; TRBD1 is a possible D gene (5 bases). Trimming pared 5 bases from V and 1 base from J, leaving 14 bases between. Per the germline V gene, CDR1 is SGHAT and CDR2 is FQDESV (reference sequence). The CDR3 totals 15 residues. The CDR3 DNA reads TGTGCCAGCAGCCGATCGCCGACAGATAACTATGGCTACACCTTC. Its protein is CASSRSPTDNYGYTF.

This chain joins TRBV10-1 and TRBJ1-1; no clear D. Germline CDR1 WNHNN, CDR2 SYGVQD (reference sequence). Between the trimmed V and J ends, which lost 3 bases and 7 bases, there was a span of 12 bases. CDR3 length: 13 amino acids. CDR3 nucleotides: TGCGCCAGCAGTGACCGGGGTTTGGATGAAGCTTTCTTT. It yields the protein CASSDRGLDEAFF.

V usage is TRBV27 and J usage is TRBJ1-2; 10 bases match TRBD1. CDR1 MNHEY and CDR2 SMNVEV come from the germline V gene (reference sequence). The V and J ends lost 5 bases and 4 bases, in that order; junction bases with no gene match: 7. The CDR3 is 15 amino acids. For the CDR3, the DNA is TGTGCCAGCAGTAAGCCGGGGACAGGGGTCTATGGCTACACCTTC. Amino acid sequence: CASSKPGTGVYGYTF.

The rearrangement joins TRBV7-9 to TRBJ2-2; 9 bases map to TRBD2. The CDR3 runs 15 residues. The junction had 7 bases not matched to a gene; V was cut back by 6 bases and J by 5 bases. Germline loops: CDR1 SEHNR, CDR2 FQNEAQ (reference sequence). The CDR3 DNA is TGTGCCAGCAGGGGAGCGGGGGGAACAACCGGGGAGCTGTTTTTT. It translates to CASRGAGGTTGELFF.

The rearrangement joins TRBV7-9 to TRBJ2-5; the D gene is possibly TRBD2 (6 bases). CDR1 and CDR2 from the germline V gene are SEHNR and FQNEAQ (reference sequence). This CDR3 spans 17 amino acids. V was pared by 2 bases and J by 4 bases, with 20 bases between. The chain's CDR3 is CASSLPRLGRARETQYF. CDR3 sequence (DNA): TGTGCCAGCAGCTTACCCCGACTAGGACGGGCAAGAGAGACCCAGTACTTC.

The genes are TRBV18 and TRBJ2-1, with 13 positions matching TRBD2. Germline values: CDR1 KGHSH, CDR2 LQKENI. This CDR3 has 16 amino acids. V lost 3 bases and J lost 8; bases outside the gene matches: 7. The CDR3 is CASSPLGLAGADEQFF. The CDR3 DNA sequence: TGTGCCAGCTCACCGCTCGGACTAGCGGGGGCGGATGAGCAGTTCTTC.